This T cell receptor beta chain originates from a study of beta chain features in type 1 diabetes. The table lists this clone with a few counts. The isolated RNA, all of it, was reverse transcribed, so expressed TCRB transcripts were what got sequenced. Method: immunoSEQ multiplex PCR; TCRdb's copy keeps in-frame clones and lacks some. This sample carries about 350,000 clones, 20% of them seen once, and the ten largest clones take 0.044%. With 4 bases removed from V and 2 bases from J, the gap between germline ends came to 11 bases. This CDR3 is 14 amino acids long. The germline V gene encodes CDR1 SGHRS and CDR2 YFSETQ.

This receptor was taken from a young woman in good health. The chain uses TRBV5-1 and TRBJ2-3; D is possibly TRBD1 (6 bases). Input material: naive CD4+ T cells from blood. In DNA, the CDR3 is TGCGCCAGCAGCGCGGACAGTGTCACAGATACGCAGTATTTT. Translation gives CASSADSVTDTQYF.